This T cell receptor (beta chain) was observed in a study of blood T cell repertoires in COVID-19. About the study: The origin of the acute and convalescent COVID-19 samples was the United States, Italy and Spain. Sample material is recorded as cDNA or gDNA derived from T cells, B-cell-depleted T cells, or PBMCs.

The CDR3 contains 15 residues. V gave up 2 bases and J gave up 6 bases, with 16 bases separating them. The germline V gene encodes CDR1 MNHEY and CDR2 SVGAGI. Authors' data handling: By means of reference gene primer amplification, nucleated cell counts were estimated. Using immunoSEQ multiplex PCR, the repertoire was profiled, and TCRdb retains in-frame clones only, with some absent. V and J calls and clone size come straight from that table; D and trimming were deduced from the DNA. The repertoire holds approximately 300,000 clones, approximately 90% seen once, with approximately 4.2% in the top ten.

The specimen was peripheral blood. This clonotype was obtained from a man aged 35-49 years with acute or convalescent COVID-19. This chain links TRBV6-5 with TRBJ1-1, with TRBD1 as a possible D gene (6 bases). For the CDR3, the DNA is TGTGCCAGCAGTTACCCAAAAGGGACACTCTCTGAAGCTTTCTTT. It yields the protein CASSYPKGTLSEAFF.